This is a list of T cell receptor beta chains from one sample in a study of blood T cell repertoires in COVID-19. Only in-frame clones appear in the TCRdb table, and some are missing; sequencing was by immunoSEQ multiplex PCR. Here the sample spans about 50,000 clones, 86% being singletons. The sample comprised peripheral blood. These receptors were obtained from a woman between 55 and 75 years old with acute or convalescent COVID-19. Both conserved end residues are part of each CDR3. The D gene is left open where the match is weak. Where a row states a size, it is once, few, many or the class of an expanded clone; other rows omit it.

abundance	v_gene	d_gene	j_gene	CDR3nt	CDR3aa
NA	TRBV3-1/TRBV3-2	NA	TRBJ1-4	TGTGCCAGCAGCCTCGGAGGGGCCAATGAAAAACTGTTTTTT	CASSLGGANEKLFF
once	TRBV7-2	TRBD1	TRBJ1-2	TGTGCCAGCAGCTCACGGACAGGGGAGGATGGCTACACCTTC	CASSSRTGEDGYTF
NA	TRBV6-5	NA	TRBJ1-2	TGTGCCAGCAGTTACGTAGGTCCACAGGCTAACTATGGCTACACCTTC	CASSYVGPQANYGYTF
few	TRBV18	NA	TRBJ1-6	TGTGCCAGCTCACCACAGAGCTCATCGAAACTCCACTTT	CASSPQSSSKLHF
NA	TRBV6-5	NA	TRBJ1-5	TGTGCCAGCAGTTCTACAGGAAATCAGCCCCAGCATTTT	CASSSTGNQPQHF
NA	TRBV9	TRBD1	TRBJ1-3	TGTGCCAGCAGCTTAAGACAGGGCTCTGGAAACACCATATATTTT	CASSLRQGSGNTIYF
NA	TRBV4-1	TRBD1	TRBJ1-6	TGCGCCAGCAGCCGGACAGGGCTTAATTCACCCCTCCACTTT	CASSRTGLNSPLHF
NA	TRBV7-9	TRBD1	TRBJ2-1	TGTGCCAGCAGCCGGGGGACAGGGGGCGCGAATGAGCAGTTCTTC	CASSRGTGGANEQFF
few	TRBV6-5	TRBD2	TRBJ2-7	TGTGCCAGCACCAACCTAGCGGGGGTCTACGAGCAGTACTTC	CASTNLAGVYEQYF
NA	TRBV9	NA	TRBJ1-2	TGTGCCAGCAGCCGGAACTATGGCTACACCTTC	CASSRNYGYTF
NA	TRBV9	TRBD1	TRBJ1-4	TGTGCCAGCAGCGAAAGGGGGCGTACTAATGAAAAACTGTTTTTT	CASSERGRTNEKLFF